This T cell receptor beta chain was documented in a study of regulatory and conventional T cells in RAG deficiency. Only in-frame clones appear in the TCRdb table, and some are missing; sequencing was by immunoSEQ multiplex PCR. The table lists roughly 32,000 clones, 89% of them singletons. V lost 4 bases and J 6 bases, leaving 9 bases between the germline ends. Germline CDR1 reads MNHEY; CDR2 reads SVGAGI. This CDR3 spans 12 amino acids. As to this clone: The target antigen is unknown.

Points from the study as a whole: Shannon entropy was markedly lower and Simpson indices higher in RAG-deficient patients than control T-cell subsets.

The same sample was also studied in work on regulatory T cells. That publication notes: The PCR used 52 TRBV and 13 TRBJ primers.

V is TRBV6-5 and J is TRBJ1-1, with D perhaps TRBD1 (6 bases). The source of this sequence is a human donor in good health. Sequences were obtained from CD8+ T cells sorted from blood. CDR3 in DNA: TGTGCCAGCAGTTCCCGGACAGCTGAAGCTTTCTTT. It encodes CASSSRTAEAFF.